The present T cell receptor (beta chain) was sequenced within a study of blood T cell repertoires in COVID-19. Study-wide context: Spain, Italy and the United States supplied samples that represented acute and convalescent COVID-19. In each case, the material was cDNA or gDNA derived from T cells, B-cell-depleted T cells, or PBMCs.

In the source study's methods: Reference gene primer amplification in the assay estimated nucleated cell counts. Some clones are missing from TCRdb's copy, which holds only in-frame ones; the method was immunoSEQ multiplex PCR. The DNA gave D and trimming, while V, J and clone size come from that table. The sample lists 45,000 to 65,000 clones, 80% to 90% occurring once. There are 16 residues in the CDR3. Germline CDR1 LNHDA, CDR2 SQIVND (reference sequence). Losses at the gene ends were 4 bases for V and 8 bases for J; bases not matched to a gene: 13. This clone came up once. The TCR comes from a woman of 80 years or more with acute or convalescent COVID-19. Input material: peripheral blood. The rearrangement joins TRBV19 to TRBJ1-4; TRBD1 agrees at 7 bases. CDR3 residues: CASSTLPGQPGEKLFF. CDR3 coding DNA: TGTGCCAGTAGTACCCTACCGGGACAGCCAGGGGAAAAACTGTTTTTT.